This T cell receptor beta chain was captured by sequencing in a study of OX40 agonist ivuxolimab in advanced cancers. Sequencing used immunoSEQ multiplex PCR; TCRdb keeps in-frame clones, though not all of them. The repertoire holds about 18,000 clones, about 84% seen once, with roughly 14% in the top ten. The sequence was collected from an adult with an advanced solid tumor such as melanoma, head and neck, liver or kidney cancer. Sample: CD4+ or CD8+ T cells sorted from blood, taken in a trial of the OX40 agonist ivuxolimab.

CDR3 sequence (DNA): TGTGCCAGCACCACTTGGGGCCGGTCGGGCGAGCAGTACTTC. Residues: CASTTWGRSGEQYF. This sequence joins TRBV5-4 and TRBJ2-7, with D maybe TRBD1 (5 bases). Germline CDR1 and CDR2: SGHNT and YYREEE (reference sequence). V was trimmed by 6 bases and J by 6 bases, leaving 19 bases between them. The CDR3 spans 14 residues.